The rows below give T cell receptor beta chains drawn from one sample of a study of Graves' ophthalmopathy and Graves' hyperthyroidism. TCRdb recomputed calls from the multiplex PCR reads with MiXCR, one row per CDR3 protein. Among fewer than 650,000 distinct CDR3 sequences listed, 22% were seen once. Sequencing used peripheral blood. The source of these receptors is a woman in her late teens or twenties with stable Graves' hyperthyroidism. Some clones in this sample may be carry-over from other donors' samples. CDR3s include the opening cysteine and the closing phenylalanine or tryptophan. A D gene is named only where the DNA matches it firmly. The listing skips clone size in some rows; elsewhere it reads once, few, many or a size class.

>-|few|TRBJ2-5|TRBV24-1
TGTGCCACCAATCGGAACGGAGAAGAGACCCAGTACTTC
CATNRNGEETQYF
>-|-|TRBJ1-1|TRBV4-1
TGCGCCAGCAGCCAAGCCCTCCCTCCAGGCACTGAAGCTTTCTTT
CASSQALPPGTEAFF
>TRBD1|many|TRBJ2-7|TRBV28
TGTGCCAGCAGTTTCAACCCGACAGGGGCCGAGCAGTACTTC
CASSFNPTGAEQYF
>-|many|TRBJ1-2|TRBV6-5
TGTGCCAGCAGTTATGTGGGGAACTATGGCTACACCTTC
CASSYVGNYGYTF
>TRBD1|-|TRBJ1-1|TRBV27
TGTGCCAGCCGAAAGGACAGGGGAGGGGTGGCTGAAGCTTTCTTT
CASRKDRGGVAEAFF
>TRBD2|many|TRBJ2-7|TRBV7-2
TGTGCCAGCAGCTATCTCCGGGGGGGCGGCTACGAGCAGTACTTC
CASSYLRGGGYEQYF
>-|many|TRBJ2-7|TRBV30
TGTGCCGGGGGGCAATCCACCTACGAGCAGTACTTC
CAGGQSTYEQYF
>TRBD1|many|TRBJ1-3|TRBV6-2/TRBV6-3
TGTGCCAGCAGTTACTCTTCTAGGGGACAGGGAACTGGAAACACCATATATTTT
CASSYSSRGQGTGNTIYF
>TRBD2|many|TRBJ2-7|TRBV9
TGTGCCAGCAGTGGACTAGCGGGAGGGAAGCAGTACTTC
CASSGLAGGKQYF
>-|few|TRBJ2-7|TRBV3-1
TGTGCCAGCAGCCAAGGTGCAGTAACCTACGAGCAGTACTTC
CASSQGAVTYEQYF
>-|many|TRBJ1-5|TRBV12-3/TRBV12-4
TGTGCCAGCAGGGCGGGACATGGTAGCAATCAGCCCCAGCATTTT
CASRAGHGSNQPQHF
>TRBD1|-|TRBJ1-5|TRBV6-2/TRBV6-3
TGTGCCAGCAGTTACCGGTGGACAGGGAAGGGGTTGGGCAATCAGCCCCAGCATTTT
CASSYRWTGKGLGNQPQHF
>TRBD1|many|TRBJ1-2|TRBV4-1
TGCGCCAGCAGCCAACAAATGGACAGGGACACCTACACCTTC
CASSQQMDRDTYTF
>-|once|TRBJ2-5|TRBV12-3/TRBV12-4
TGTGCCAGCAGTTTCGGTACAGGGAGAGAGACCCAGTACTTC
CASSFGTGRETQYF
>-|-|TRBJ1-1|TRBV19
TGTGCCAGTAGTTTCCAGGGAGGTCTCGGCACTGAAGCTTTCTTT
CASSFQGGLGTEAFF
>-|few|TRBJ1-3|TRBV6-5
TGTGCCAGCAGTTACCAGGGGACCGGCTCTGGAAACACCATATATTTT
CASSYQGTGSGNTIYF
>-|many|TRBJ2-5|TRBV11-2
TGTGCCAGCAGCTTAGCGGCAGTCCAAGAGACCCAGTACTTC
CASSLAAVQETQYF
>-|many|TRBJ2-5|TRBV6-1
TGTGCCAGCAGTGGTGACGTCGAGACCCAGTACTTC
CASSGDVETQYF
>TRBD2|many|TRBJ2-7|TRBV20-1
TGCAGTGCCACGGGGACTAGCGGAAATTACGAGCAGTACTTC
CSATGTSGNYEQYF
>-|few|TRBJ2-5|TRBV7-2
TGTGCCAGCAGCTTAGCGGGGGGTGAGATCCAGTACTTC
CASSLAGGEIQYF
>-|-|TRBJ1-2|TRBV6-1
TGTGCCAGCAGTGAAGGAGGGGGTGGTACTGGCTACACCTTC
CASSEGGGGTGYTF
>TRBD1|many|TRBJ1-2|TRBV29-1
TGCAGCGTTGCAACTTCGGACAGGGGCAATGGCTACACCTTC
CSVATSDRGNGYTF
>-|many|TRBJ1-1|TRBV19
TGTGCCAGTGAACCGGGGGGGGTAGGGGACACTGAAGCTTTCTTT
CASEPGGVGDTEAFF
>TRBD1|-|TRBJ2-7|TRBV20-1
TGCAGTGCTAGAGATCCGCGGGCAGGGGGAACCTACGAGCAGTACTTC
CSARDPRAGGTYEQYF